A selection of T cell receptor beta chains follows, all from one sample in a study of OX40 agonist ivuxolimab in advanced cancers. Assay used: immunoSEQ multiplex PCR; TCRdb lists only in-frame clones, some missing. The data contain about 73,000 clones, more than 80% of them singletons. The sample in question was CD4+ or CD8+ T cells sorted from blood, obtained in a trial of the OX40 agonist ivuxolimab. These receptors were taken from an adult with an advanced solid tumor such as melanoma, head and neck, liver or kidney cancer. The CDR3 runs from the conserved cysteine through the conserved F or W. D genes are given only for firm matches. Some rows mark clone size as missing; the rest say once, few, many or name a class of expanded clone.

clone_size: once
j_call: TRBJ1-3
v_call: TRBV30
d_call: .
cdr3_aa: CAWSFGQLSGNTIYF
cdr3_nt: TGTGCCTGGAGCTTCGGACAGCTTTCTGGAAACACCATATATTTT

clone_size: .
j_call: TRBJ2-6
v_call: TRBV19
d_call: .
cdr3_aa: CASNGRNSGANVLTF
cdr3_nt: TGTGCCAGTAATGGGCGGAACTCTGGGGCCAACGTCCTGACTTTC

clone_size: once
j_call: TRBJ2-7
v_call: TRBV6-1
d_call: .
cdr3_aa: CASGRIRTYEQYF
cdr3_nt: TGTGCCAGCGGGAGGATACGGACCTACGAGCAGTACTTC

clone_size: .
j_call: TRBJ2-7
v_call: TRBV6-5
d_call: .
cdr3_aa: CASSYGGSGTYEQYF
cdr3_nt: TGTGCCAGCAGTTACGGGGGATCGGGGACCTACGAGCAGTACTTC

clone_size: .
j_call: TRBJ2-3
v_call: TRBV19
d_call: TRBD1
cdr3_aa: CASSKGGETDTQYF
cdr3_nt: TGTGCCAGTAGTAAAGGGGGCGAAACAGATACGCAGTATTTT

clone_size: .
j_call: TRBJ1-4
v_call: TRBV28
d_call: TRBD1
cdr3_aa: CASSTGGTNEKLFF
cdr3_nt: TGTGCCAGCAGTACAGGGGGAACTAATGAAAAACTGTTTTTT

clone_size: .
j_call: TRBJ2-5
v_call: TRBV4-3
d_call: .
cdr3_aa: CASSQAFKGRWETQYF
cdr3_nt: TGCGCCAGCAGCCAAGCTTTCAAGGGGCGCTGGGAGACCCAGTACTTC

clone_size: .
j_call: TRBJ1-4
v_call: TRBV28
d_call: .
cdr3_aa: CASSFGGAGQNEKLFF
cdr3_nt: TGTGCCAGCAGTTTTGGAGGCGCCGGACAGAATGAAAAACTGTTTTTT

clone_size: .
j_call: TRBJ2-1
v_call: TRBV11-3
d_call: .
cdr3_aa: CASSLGPERDEQFF
cdr3_nt: TGTGCCAGCAGCTTAGGCCCGGAGAGAGATGAGCAGTTCTTC

clone_size: .
j_call: TRBJ1-1
v_call: TRBV28
d_call: .
cdr3_aa: CASLQNTEAFF
cdr3_nt: TGTGCCAGCCTACAAAACACTGAAGCTTTCTTT

clone_size: .
j_call: TRBJ1-2
v_call: TRBV18
d_call: TRBD1
cdr3_aa: CASSPRDREDYTF
cdr3_nt: TGTGCCAGCTCACCCCGGGACAGGGAGGACTACACCTTC